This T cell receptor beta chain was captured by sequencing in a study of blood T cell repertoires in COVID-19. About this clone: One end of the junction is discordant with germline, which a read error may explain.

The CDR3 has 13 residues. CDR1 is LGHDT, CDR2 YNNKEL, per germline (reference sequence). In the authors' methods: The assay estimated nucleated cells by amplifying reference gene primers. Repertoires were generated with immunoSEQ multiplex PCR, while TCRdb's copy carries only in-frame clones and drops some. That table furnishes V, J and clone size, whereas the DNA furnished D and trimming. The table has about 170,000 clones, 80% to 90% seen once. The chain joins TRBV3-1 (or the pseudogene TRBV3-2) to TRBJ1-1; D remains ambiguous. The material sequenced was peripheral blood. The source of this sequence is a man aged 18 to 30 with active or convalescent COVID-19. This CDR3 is CASSQETRTETFF. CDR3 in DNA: TGTGCCAGCAGCCAAGAAACCCGGACTGAAACTTTCTTT.